This T cell receptor (beta chain) originates from a study of beta chain features in type 1 diabetes (dated by TCRdb to 2017 to 2018). For context, the study as a whole: Mean age, gender distribution, total cell number and subset yield did not differ between patients and healthy donors. A total of 100 million to 110 million sorted cells were examined across all samples, and a strong correlation was observed between cell number per subset and RNA yield. In the study, TCRB repertoires of sorted circulating CD4+ T cell subsets from recently diagnosed type 1 diabetes patients were compared with those of matched healthy donors. Naive and central memory subsets were obtained from all 30 or so donors, but regulatory and stem cell-like memory subsets were isolated from only 8 patients and about eight healthy donors. Paper-wide results and their limitations: Because cDNA rather than genomic DNA was sequenced, highly expressing activated cells could have been over-represented, although no difference in activation and CD3 levels was found between groups. At VDJ recombination sites, patients with type 1 diabetes made fewer insertions and deleted more nucleotides, a pattern implying thymic rearrangement abnormalities. Naive, central memory and regulatory TCRB repertoires appeared to be more similar among patients than among healthy donors. In all four CD4+ subsets, TCRB CDR3 length was moderately but significantly shorter in type 1 diabetes patients. PCR may preferentially amplify shorter templates, but because patient and control samples were amplified and corrected together, any resulting skew would affect both groups equally. Because the HLA sub-analyses included only small numbers of individuals, any influence of HLA type on TCRB rearrangement was left unresolved.

From each donor, a single peripheral blood sample of about 116 mL on average was drawn into heparinised tubes. A BD FACSAria II was used to sort naive, central memory, regulatory and stem cell-like memory CD4+ T cells with a panel that included CD45RO, CCR7, CD25, CD127, CD95 and CD27. Purity was above 95% for every sorted population. Right away, PBMCs were isolated by Lymphoprep density gradient centrifugation and were stained directly, with no culture step. So that batch effects would be minimized, each experiment stained and sorted samples in pairs, pairing one healthy donor with one patient. All of the isolated RNA was reverse transcribed with the High Capacity cDNA Reverse Transcription Kit, so expressed TCRB transcripts were sequenced. Naive, central memory and regulatory T cell samples underwent deep immunoSEQ sequencing, averaging about 3.57 million total reads per sample. Sorted cells were lysed in RLT buffer and RNA was extracted with DNase-treated RNeasy Micro or Mini kits, depending on cell number. To prevent cross-contamination, each cell subset was processed individually, whereas patient and healthy donor samples were processed jointly. TCRB sequences were amplified from cDNA with the immunoSEQ multiplex PCR, producing 87-bp fragments spanning the CDR3 region. Sequencing of the amplicons was performed on the Illumina HiSeq platform. The published analysis was carried out like this. PCR bias was corrected computationally using synthetic template baselines, and reads within Hamming distance 2 were collapsed, with unmergeable singletons discarded. By aligning reads against IMGT, V, D and J genes, CDR3 length, and insertions or deletions at six rearrangement sites were assigned. Within each subset, clonotype counts were normalized to sorted cell number, and only after that were true diversity and Gini coefficients computed with the tcR R package. Repertoire sharing was quantified using the overlap coefficient calculated on TCRB nucleotide sequences. Out-of-frame TCRB sequences from naive cells were analyzed to stand in for the pre-selection repertoire. Entries here come from immuneACCESS through TCRdb and include only in-frame sequences with V and J called. Some clones fail to appear in such tables; in the studies checked, an unresolved V gene covers under half of the shortfall, and the cause of the remainder is unknown. V, J and clone size derive from that table, while D and trimming were established from the DNA sequence. The sample table records fewer than 900,000 clones; 15% to 20% of these occur just once. 0.02% to 0.025% of the sample rests with the top ten.

CDR3 length: 15 amino acids, cysteine to phenylalanine. Left in the record is the CDR3 DNA by itself, 45 bases read in frame from the first base. V has 1 base trimmed and J has 3 bases trimmed; junction bases matching no gene number 1. CDR1 and CDR2 were assigned from the germline V gene as SGHTA and FQGNSA. There are a few counts of this clone. The antigen this receptor binds is unknown. Base-call qualities are not available, and no considerably larger clone is one nucleotide away. This sequence was found in a woman between 18 and 30 years old in good health. The chain joins TRBV7-2 to TRBJ2-1; TRBD1 aligns with 9 central bases. Sequenced: naive CD4+ T cells from blood. Reading the label with the study, this specimen's cell subset or site is: true naive CD4+ T cells. The DNA sequence reads TGTGCCAGCAGCTTAGGGGACAGGGACTACAATGAGCAGTTCTTC. Translated, it gives CASSLGDRDYNEQFF.